Following are 30 T cell receptor beta chains from one sample sequenced in a study of T-cell memory formation after mild COVID-19. TCRdb itself ran the 5' RACE reads through MiXCR, one entry per CDR3 protein. The data hold about 450,000 distinct CDR3 sequences, with more than 20% observed a single time. Sequenced: PBMCs or a T cell subset sorted from them (not recorded which). The receptors come from an adult woman who had mild COVID-19 (a few samples of this study predate the infection). Cell type and time point are not known.

This rearrangement joins TRBV5-1 to TRBJ2-7; 8 nucleotides align to TRBD1. The CDR3 covers 14 residues. Germline CDR1 SGHRS, CDR2 YFSETQ. V was pared by 4 bases and J by 3 bases, with 6 bases of the junction left unmatched. The CDR3 region is CASSTGQVVYEQYF. As DNA, the CDR3 is TGCGCCAGCAGCACGGGACAGGTGGTCTACGAGCAGTACTTC.

The chain has TRBV6-1 and TRBJ2-5; D is perhaps TRBD2 (5 bases). The CDR3 totals 13 residues. V was shortened by 2 bases and J by 5 bases, with 9 bases between the two germline ends. Looked up from germline, CDR1 is MNHNS and CDR2 is SASEGT. The CDR3 DNA reads as TGTGCCAGCAGTGAATGGCCGGGGGAGACCCAGTACTTC. Protein product: CASSEWPGETQYF.

This clonotype has more than one count but fewer than ten. This chain connects TRBV29-1 to TRBJ2-2; D might be TRBD1 or TRBD2, each matching 5 bases. Trimming pared 3 bases from V and 10 bases from J, leaving 15 bases between. The length of the CDR3 is 13 residues. CDR1 and CDR2 (germline): SQVTM, ANQGSEA. The CDR3 DNA is TGCAGCGTTGATTTGGCAGGGAGTTTGGAGCTGTTTTTT. It translates to CSVDLAGSLELFF.

This clonotype was seen more than once but under ten times. V and J are TRBV11-2 and TRBJ2-4, with D hard to call. Looked up from germline, CDR1 is SGHAT and CDR2 is FQNNGV. Trimming stripped 3 bases from V and 3 bases from J, with 6 bases between. This CDR3 contains 13 residues. The CDR3 reads CASSFAGKNIQYF. The DNA for the CDR3 is TGTGCCAGCAGCTTCGCTGGCAAAAACATTCAGTACTTC.

The sample holds one count of this clonotype. The genes are TRBV24-1 and TRBJ2-5, with D tentatively TRBD1 (6 bases). The CDR3 extends over 13 amino acids. The germline CDR1 and CDR2 sequences are KGHDR and SFDVKD. V was clipped by 3 bases and J by 5 bases, with 9 bases between them. DNA for the CDR3: TGTGCCACCAGTGATGGGGGCATGGAGACCCAGTACTTC. Protein product: CATSDGGMETQYF.

This clonotype was detected ten times or more. The gene calls are TRBV5-6 and TRBJ1-4, with D maybe TRBD1 (6 bases). CDR1 is SGHDT and CDR2 is YYEEEE in the germline V gene. The length of the CDR3 is 16 residues. V was trimmed by 0 bases and J by 2 bases, leaving 11 bases between them. CDR3 coding DNA: TGTGCCAGCAGCTTGGGACCGGGGGCGACTAATGAAAAACTGTTTTTT. Translating it yields CASSLGPGATNEKLFF.

This chain links TRBV24-1 with TRBJ1-5; 7 nucleotides agree with TRBD1. Germline V gene data show CDR1 as KGHDR and CDR2 as SFDVKD. The CDR3 has 14 residues. Trimming took 4 bases from V and 2 from J; bases not matched to a gene: 1. The CDR3 DNA reads as TGTGCCACCAGTGACGGACAGGGCAATCAGCCCCAGCATTTT. Amino acid sequence: CATSDGQGNQPQHF.

This clonotype showed up just a few times. V and J are TRBV5-6 and TRBJ2-1; D tentatively reads TRBD1 or TRBD2 (5 bases each). V lost 1 base, J lost 8 bases, and 28 bases lay in between. The CDR3 loop spans 19 amino acids. Germline CDR1 and CDR2: SGHDT and YYEEEE. The CDR3 spells CASSLLEGALMGEHDEQFF. The CDR3, as DNA: TGTGCCAGCAGCTTGTTAGAGGGAGCCCTGATGGGGGAGCACGATGAGCAGTTCTTC.

This clonotype was observed many times. The gene calls are TRBV29-1 and TRBJ1-1; D uncertain. This CDR3 comprises 11 residues. CDR1 and CDR2 from the germline V gene are SQVTM and ANQGSEA. The ends were cut back, 4 bases at V and 7 bases at J, with 10 bases in the middle. CDR3 DNA: TGCAGCGTTGTAAGGTCGAGTGAAGCTTTCTTT. Translation: CSVVRSSEAFF.

The table lists this clonotype with a few counts. This chain links TRBV7-9 with TRBJ2-2; D is unresolved. CDR1 and CDR2 (germline): SEHNR, FQNEAQ (reference sequence). V was shortened by 5 bases and J by 5 bases, with 12 bases between the two germline ends. The CDR3 length is 14 residues. In DNA, the CDR3 is TGTGCCAGCAGCAATCCCCCTCGGACCGGGGAGCTGTTTTTT. Encoded protein: CASSNPPRTGELFF. Full variable domain (outside the CDR3, taken from reference TRBV7-9 and TRBJ2-2): DTGVSQNPRHKITKRGQNVTFRCDPISEHNRLYWYRQTLGQGPEFLTYFQNEAQLEKSRLLSDRFSAERPKGSFSTLEIQRTEQGDSAMYLCASSNPPRTGELFFGEGSRLTVL.

This clonotype appeared a single time. The chain employs TRBV11-2 and TRBJ2-2, with TRBD2 matching 8 bases. Germline lookup yields CDR1 SGHAT and CDR2 FQNNGV. The CDR3 loop spans 16 amino acids. J lost 0 bases, V lost 3 bases, and 3 bases had no gene match. The CDR3 DNA sequence: TGTGCCAGCAGCTTTAGCGGGATGACGAACACCGGGGAGCTGTTTTTT. It yields the protein CASSFSGMTNTGELFF.

This clonotype appeared a few times. The chain recombines TRBV10-3 with TRBJ1-1; D is undetermined. The CDR3 runs to 16 residues. V was trimmed by 0 bases and J by 2 bases, leaving 13 bases between them. The germline V gene encodes CDR1 ENHRY and CDR2 SYGVKD. CDR3 DNA: TGTGCCATCAGTGAGTCTAATGATCGTTCAAACACTGAAGCTTTCTTT. This translates into CAISESNDRSNTEAFF.

This clonotype was seen a few times. The chain carries TRBV5-1 and TRBJ2-7, with TRBD2 matching 10 bases. Trimming took 1 base from V and 1 from J; bases not matched to a gene: 14. Germline CDR1 SGHRS, CDR2 YFSETQ. The CDR3 runs 19 residues. The CDR3 reads CASSLYWLAGDPESYEQYF. Here the CDR3 DNA reads TGCGCCAGCAGCTTGTATTGGCTAGCGGGGGACCCAGAATCCTACGAGCAGTACTTC.

This clonotype has more than one count but fewer than ten. The chain couples TRBV12-3 or TRBV12-4 to TRBJ1-4; D gene uncertain. Trimming cost V 7 bases and J 6 bases, with 12 bases left between them. The CDR3 runs to 13 residues. In DNA, the CDR3 is TGTGCCAGCATGGTGGGTCGGGATGAAAAACTGTTTTTT. It encodes CASMVGRDEKLFF.

The J gene is TRBJ1-1, the V gene TRBV7-9, with no clear D. Germline values: CDR1 SEHNR, CDR2 FQNEAQ (reference sequence). The CDR3 has 13 residues. V was clipped by 5 bases and J by 1 base, with 8 bases between them. The CDR3 coding sequence is TGTGCCAGCAGCCCAAACTCGAACACTGAAGCTTTCTTT. Its translation is CASSPNSNTEAFF.

This chain connects TRBV24-1 to TRBJ1-2; D remains ambiguous. The germline gives CDR1 KGHDR, CDR2 SFDVKD. V was shortened by 2 bases and J by 5 bases, with 14 bases between the two germline ends. CDR3 length equals 15 residues. This chain's CDR3 is CATSDSSPAVYGYTF. The CDR3 bases are TGTGCCACCAGTGATTCCTCCCCGGCGGTTTATGGCTACACCTTC.

In this sample, this clonotype turned up a few times. The chain combines TRBV5-8 with TRBJ2-7; TRBD2 might be the D (6 bases). Trimming left V 7 bases short and J 13 bases short, with 15 bases between. The CDR3 has 10 amino acids. Germline lookup yields CDR1 SGHTS and CDR2 YDEGEE. CDR3 in DNA: TGTGCCAGCGCCGGCGGGGAGCGCTACTTC. Its translation is CASAGGERYF.

This clonotype was seen a handful of times. The V gene is TRBV7-6, the J gene TRBJ2-7; no reliable D call. Germline CDR1 reads SGHVS; CDR2 reads FNYEAQ. The CDR3 totals 15 residues. The V gene lost 5 bases and the J gene lost 2 bases, with 16 bases spanning the gap. In DNA, the CDR3 is TGTGCCAGCAGCGTACCGCACCGTCCCCCCTACGAGCAGTACTTC. Protein sequence: CASSVPHRPPYEQYF.

J is TRBJ1-1 and V is TRBV12-3 or TRBV12-4, with D unclear. The V end lost 1 base, the J end lost 7 bases, and 7 bases lay between the germline ends. This CDR3 is 12 amino acids long. The CDR3 loop reads CASSLGRLEAFF. CDR3 bases: TGTGCCAGCAGTTTAGGAAGACTTGAAGCTTTCTTT.

This clonotype has just a few counts. The gene calls are TRBV6-5 and TRBJ1-5; the D gene is possibly TRBD1 (5 bases). CDR3 length: 14 residues. The germline V gene encodes CDR1 MNHEY and CDR2 SVGAGI. Trimming removed 4 bases at V and 10 bases at J, with 17 bases between. The CDR3 nucleotides are TGTGCCAGCAGTTTAAGACAGAGCAGTGGACCCCAGCATTTT. Translating gives CASSLRQSSGPQHF.

The chain couples TRBV29-1 to TRBJ2-7; D gene ambiguous. Trimming cost V 2 bases and J 6 bases, with 14 bases left between them. There are 13 residues in the CDR3. The germline V gene has CDR1 SQVTM and CDR2 ANQGSEA. Here the CDR3 reads CSVEQQLSGEQYF. The CDR3 coding sequence is TGCAGCGTTGAACAGCAGCTTAGTGGCGAGCAGTACTTC.

This chain links TRBV13 with TRBJ2-5; tentative D call: TRBD2 (6 bases). V lost 3 bases and J 5 bases, leaving 16 bases between the germline ends. Germline CDR1 reads PRHDT; CDR2 reads FYEKMQ (reference sequence). The length of the CDR3 is 15 residues. The CDR3 spells CASSLPRGDMETQYF. The CDR3 coding sequence is TGTGCCAGCAGCTTGCCGCGGGGAGATATGGAGACCCAGTACTTC.

V gene TRBV3-1 combines with J gene TRBJ1-1; TRBD1 agrees at 7 bases. The V and J ends lost 4 bases and 2 bases, in that order; junction bases with no gene match: 7. This CDR3 is built from 15 residues. Germline CDR1 reads LGHDT; CDR2 reads YNNKEL (reference sequence). The CDR3 DNA is TGTGCCAGCAGCCCACCCGGGACAGAAAACACTGAAGCTTTCTTT. Translation: CASSPPGTENTEAFF.

The J gene is TRBJ1-3, the V gene TRBV20-1; D uncertain. Trimming pared 0 bases from V and 6 bases from J, leaving 12 bases between. CDR1 is DFQATT and CDR2 is SNEGSKA in the germline V gene (reference sequence). CDR3 length: 14 amino acids. The CDR3 DNA follows: TGCAGTGCTAGAGATATATCCGGGGTAAACACCATATATTTT. It codes for CSARDISGVNTIYF.

The sample holds many counts of this clonotype. The CDR3 sequence is CSARHQPNTEAFF. The CDR3 DNA is TGCAGTGCTCGACACCAGCCGAACACTGAAGCTTTCTTT. The chain couples TRBV20-1 to TRBJ1-1; D gene unclear. This CDR3 has 13 residues. The ends were cut back, 5 bases at V and 1 base at J, with 11 bases in the middle. Germline V gene data show CDR1 as DFQATT and CDR2 as SNEGSKA (reference sequence).

This chain links TRBV6-5 with TRBJ2-7; TRBD1 is a possible D gene (6 bases). Germline CDR1 is MNHEY and CDR2 is SVGAGI. The V gene lost 6 bases and the J gene lost 11 bases, with 11 bases spanning the gap. This CDR3 has 10 amino acids. CDR3 sequence: CASRGAVEYF. The CDR3 DNA follows: TGTGCCAGCAGGGGGGCGGTGGAGTACTTC.

In its sample, this clonotype was seen a few times. V gene TRBV7-9 combines with J gene TRBJ2-3; D is unclear. Per germline, CDR1 SEHNR and CDR2 FQNEAQ (reference sequence). Trimming took off 7 bases at V and 2 bases at J, with 7 bases between the two ends. The CDR3 length is 12 residues. The chain's CDR3 is CASTDSTDTQYF. The CDR3 bases are TGTGCCAGCACCGACTCCACAGATACGCAGTATTTT. The whole variable domain, remainder taken from reference TRBV7-9 and TRBJ2-3, is DTGVSQNPRHKITKRGQNVTFRCDPISEHNRLYWYRQTLGQGPEFLTYFQNEAQLEKSRLLSDRFSAERPKGSFSTLEIQRTEQGDSAMYLCASTDSTDTQYFGPGTRLTVL.

This chain connects TRBV7-9 to TRBJ2-7; 8 nucleotides line up with TRBD1. CDR1 is SEHNR and CDR2 is FQNEAQ in the germline V gene (reference sequence). V shed 5 bases and J 4 bases; nucleotides not matched to a gene: 13. This CDR3 comprises 16 residues. The chain's CDR3 is CASSPSAQGASYEQYF. CDR3 nucleotides: TGTGCCAGCAGCCCCTCCGCTCAGGGGGCTTCGTACGAGCAGTACTTC.

The V call is TRBV28, the J call TRBJ1-2, with TRBD1 as a possible D gene (5 bases). With 2 bases removed from V and 4 bases from J, the gap between germline ends came to 8 bases. The CDR3 sequence is 13 residues long. Per the germline V gene, CDR1 is MDHEN and CDR2 is SYDVKM. In nucleotides, the CDR3 is TGTGCCAGCAGTTTAGCCAGGGTCTATGGCTACACCTTC. Its protein product is CASSLARVYGYTF.

The J gene is TRBJ2-3, the V gene TRBV4-2; 9 nucleotides match TRBD2. CDR3 length equals 17 residues. Germline-derived CDR1 and CDR2 are LGHNA and YNFKEQ. V was clipped by 1 base and J by 2 bases; unmatched bases: 7. CDR3 bases: TGTGCCAGCAGCCAAGCGGGGAGCGGGGGGCCCACAGATACGCAGTATTTT. Its protein is CASSQAGSGGPTDTQYF.